The 20 T cell receptor beta chains in this list originate from one sample, sequenced in a study of graft-versus-host responses after intestinal transplantation. TCRdb keeps only in-frame clones here, not all; method: immunoSEQ multiplex PCR. The table shows 45,000 to 50,000 clones, with roughly 91% occurring only once. This specimen consisted of PBMCs, obtained around 27 months after a first intestinal transplant, on the day of a second. The receptors stem from a human patient who received an intestinal transplant, so some T cells may come from the graft donor.

This clone was seen just once. This chain uses TRBV9 with TRBJ1-2, with a tentative D call TRBD1 (5 bases). V was cut by 0 bases and J by 4 bases, with 13 bases left in between. Germline V CDR1 and CDR2: SGDLS, YYNGEE. The CDR3 extends over 15 amino acids. The CDR3 DNA reads TGTGCCAGCAGCGTAGGTCCCAGGGAGGGCTATGGCTACACCTTC. Protein: CASSVGPREGYGYTF.

This rearrangement joins TRBV2 to TRBJ1-5; D is unresolved. Germline-derived CDR1 and CDR2 are SNHLY and FYNNEI. This CDR3 has 16 amino acids. The V gene lost 4 bases and the J gene lost 6 bases, with 19 bases spanning the gap. CDR3 in amino acids: CASSVPGSRSSQPQHF. The CDR3 DNA follows: TGTGCCAGCAGTGTTCCCGGGTCCAGGTCGAGTCAGCCCCAGCATTTT.

Worth noting for this clone: A junction end diverges from the germline sequence, so it may reflect a read error. The chain joins TRBV11-3 to TRBJ1-2; 10 bases are shared with TRBD1. The CDR3 contains 17 residues. Germline V CDR1 and CDR2: SGHNT, YENEEA. CDR3 sequence reads: CASSRWTGQGITPRLHF. For the CDR3, the DNA is TGTGCCAGCAGCCGCTGGACGGGACAGGGGATAACCCCTAGGCTACACTTC.

CDR3: CASSRQAGPAYEQYF. The DNA for the CDR3 is TGTGCCAGCAGCCGACAGGCGGGACCAGCCTACGAGCAGTACTTC. This chain uses TRBV28 with TRBJ2-5; D might be TRBD1 or TRBD2, each matching 6 bases. The J call is doubtful: the DNA matches TRBJ2-7 better. Germline values: CDR1 MDHEN, CDR2 SYDVKM. The length of the CDR3 is 15 residues.

V usage is TRBV6-1 and J usage is TRBJ2-1; 10 nucleotides line up with TRBD2. The V and J ends lost 5 bases and 1 base, in that order; junction bases with no gene match: 2. This CDR3 region has 15 residues. The germline V gene has CDR1 MNHNS and CDR2 SASEGT. The CDR3 loop reads CASSQLAGSYNEQFF. CDR3 sequence (DNA): TGTGCCAGCAGTCAACTAGCGGGGTCCTACAATGAGCAGTTCTTC.

The chain combines TRBV4-1 with TRBJ2-2, with a possible D match to TRBD2 (5 bases). Per the germline V gene, CDR1 is MGHRA and CDR2 is YSYEKL. CDR3 size: 15 residues. Between the trimmed V and J ends, which lost 1 base and 4 bases, there was a span of 10 bases. CDR3 sequence reads: CASSQAPEGTGELFF. The CDR3 DNA reads as TGCGCCAGCAGCCAAGCCCCCGAGGGCACCGGGGAGCTGTTTTTT.

V usage is TRBV19 and J usage is TRBJ2-1; 13 nucleotides agree with TRBD2. Germline CDR1 and CDR2: LNHDA and SQIVND (reference sequence). Trimming took 1 base from V and 8 from J; bases not matched to a gene: 5. The CDR3 length is 16 residues. CDR3 nucleotides: TGTGCCAGTAGTATAGGGACTAGCGGGGGTCGCGATGAGCAGTTCTTC. This gives the protein CASSIGTSGGRDEQFF.

The chain links TRBV7-9 to TRBJ2-3; either TRBD1 or TRBD2 may fit D (5 bases each). Trimming cost V 5 bases and J 2 bases, with 17 bases left between them. CDR3 length: 16 amino acids. The germline V gene encodes CDR1 SEHNR and CDR2 FQNEAQ (reference sequence). CDR3 DNA: TGTGCCAGCAGCCCCGGGGACCGACCTCTCACAGATACGCAGTATTTT. Translated, it gives CASSPGDRPLTDTQYF.

The rearrangement links TRBV9 to TRBJ2-1, with 12 nucleotides matching TRBD2. The CDR3 runs 15 residues. V gave up 4 bases and J gave up 6 bases; unmatched junction bases: 5. Germline CDR1 and CDR2: SGDLS and YYNGEE. CDR3 amino acids: CASSTTSGRGNEQFF. CDR3 DNA: TGTGCCAGCAGCACGACTAGCGGGAGAGGCAATGAGCAGTTCTTC.

The J gene is TRBJ1-5, the V gene TRBV4-2, with TRBD1 as a possible D gene (6 bases). V lost 3 bases to trimming and J lost 7 bases, with 13 bases between them. Germline CDR1 is LGHNA and CDR2 is YNFKEQ. This CDR3 is 14 amino acids long. The CDR3 coding sequence is TGTGCCAGCAGCCACCTCCTGGGGGGCCAGCCCCAGCATTTT. Amino acid sequence: CASSHLLGGQPQHF.

The rearrangement joins TRBV6-5 to TRBJ1-1; D unresolved. The CDR3 covers 15 residues. V lost 0 bases and J lost 0, with 8 bases in between. The V gene's germline CDR1 is MNHEY and CDR2 SVGAGI. The chain's CDR3 is CASSYSGGMNTEAFF. In DNA, the CDR3 is TGTGCCAGCAGTTACTCGGGCGGGATGAACACTGAAGCTTTCTTT.

The chain joins TRBV29-1 to TRBJ2-1; 7 bases agree with TRBD1. Germline CDR1 reads SQVTM; CDR2 reads ANQGSEA. The CDR3 runs to 14 residues. J was trimmed by 3 bases and V by 8 bases; bases with no gene match: 10. CDR3 DNA: TGCAGCTGGAACCTCGGGACAGACTACAATGAGCAGTTCTTC. Translated, it gives CSWNLGTDYNEQFF.

To note about this clone: Other DNA sequences of this sample code for an identical CDR3. The rearrangement joins TRBV11-2 to TRBJ2-3; 8 nucleotides line up with TRBD2. Germline values: CDR1 SGHAT, CDR2 FQNNGV. V shed 9 bases and J 4 bases; nucleotides not matched to a gene: 0. This CDR3 is built from 11 residues. CDR3 DNA sequence: TGTGCCAGTAGCGGGGCAGATACGCAGTATTTT. This encodes CASSGADTQYF.

This rearrangement joins TRBV13 to TRBJ1-2, with D uncertain. The CDR3 runs to 15 residues. Trimming removed 4 bases from V and 2 bases from J, with 14 bases in between. CDR1 PRHDT and CDR2 FYEKMQ come from the germline V gene (reference sequence). CDR3 protein: CASSSPTGPNYGYTF. The DNA for the CDR3 is TGTGCCAGCAGCTCACCAACCGGGCCCAACTATGGCTACACCTTC.

The V call is TRBV7-3, the J call TRBJ2-1; 12 bases are a match to TRBD2. CDR1 is SGHTA, CDR2 FQGTGA, per germline. The CDR3 is 16 residues long. Trimming cost V 4 bases and J 2 bases; bases outside gene matches: 3. The DNA for the CDR3 is TGTGCCAGCAGCTCTAGCGGGAGGGAGCCCTACAATGAGCAGTTCTTC. Its translation is CASSSSGREPYNEQFF.

The table lists this clone with a count of one. J is TRBJ1-5 and V is TRBV6-4; D perhaps matches TRBD1 (5 bases). Trimming took 1 base from V and 6 from J, leaving 10 bases between them. The CDR3 sequence is 14 residues long. The germline V gene has CDR1 MRHNA and CDR2 SNTAGT. This chain's CDR3 is CASSDFGGGQPQHF. DNA for the CDR3: TGTGCCAGCAGTGACTTCGGGGGAGGTCAGCCCCAGCATTTT.

This clone was seen a single time. V gene TRBV10-1 combines with J gene TRBJ2-7; D possibly matches TRBD1 or TRBD2 (5 bases each). The CDR3 contains 14 residues. Per germline, CDR1 WNHNN and CDR2 SYGVQD (reference sequence). Trimming left V 3 bases short and J 3 bases short, with 12 bases between. CDR3 amino acids: CASSDSRDGYEQYF. In DNA form, the CDR3 reads TGCGCCAGCAGTGATTCCCGGGACGGCTACGAGCAGTACTTC.

V usage is TRBV4-1 and J usage is TRBJ2-1, with 12 nucleotides matching TRBD2. In germline, CDR1 is MGHRA, CDR2 YSYEKL. This CDR3 region has 16 residues. After removal of 0 bases from V and 4 bases from J, the junction contained 1 base not matched to a gene. Here the CDR3 reads CASSQEGLAGYNEQFF. DNA of the CDR3: TGCGCCAGCAGCCAAGAGGGACTAGCGGGTTACAATGAGCAGTTCTTC.

V gene TRBV20-1 combines with J gene TRBJ1-2; D not resolved. V lost 6 bases and J lost 7, with 12 bases in between. Germline CDR1 DFQATT, CDR2 SNEGSKA (reference sequence). CDR3 length: 11 residues. The CDR3 loop is CSACRSSGYTF. In DNA form, the CDR3 reads TGCAGTGCCTGCCGCTCTTCTGGCTACACCTTC.

The gene calls are TRBV5-1 and TRBJ1-1; a weak D match, TRBD1 (5 bases). Trimming took off 7 bases at V and 3 bases at J, with 13 bases between the two ends. This CDR3 spans 13 amino acids. CDR1 and CDR2 (germline): SGHRS, YFSETQ. CDR3 amino acids: CASAYGGDTEAFF. CDR3 DNA: TGCGCCAGCGCCTATGGGGGGGACACTGAAGCTTTCTTT.